Following are 17 T cell receptor beta chains from one sample sequenced in a study of blood T cell repertoires in COVID-19. Profiled with immunoSEQ multiplex PCR; TCRdb holds only in-frame clones, not every one. The sample shows some 270,000 clones, over 80% of them seen only once. The sequencing input was PBMCs or T cells enriched from blood (not recorded which). These receptors all stem from a woman between 35 and 50 years old who had been exposed to COVID-19.

The chain is built from TRBV2 and TRBJ2-7; 9 nucleotides align to TRBD1. The junction had 8 bases not matched to a gene; V was cut back by 6 bases and J by 5 bases. The CDR3 is 14 residues long. In germline, CDR1 is SNHLY, CDR2 FYNNEI. The CDR3 here is CASRTGTGSDEQYF. CDR3 sequence (DNA): TGTGCCAGCAGGACCGGGACAGGGTCCGACGAGCAGTACTTC. The variable domain in full, with the rest retrieved from reference TRBV2 and TRBJ2-7, is EPEVTQTPSHQVTQMGQEVILRCVPISNHLYFYWYRQILGQKVEFLVSFYNNEISEKSEIFDDQFSVERPDGSNFTLKIRSTKLEDSAMYFCASRTGTGSDEQYFGPGTRLTVT.

The chain carries TRBV10-3 and TRBJ1-2, with TRBD1 matching over 8 bases. Germline CDR1 ENHRY, CDR2 SYGVKD. This CDR3 region has 15 residues. Trimming at V came to 0 bases and at J to 7 bases, leaving 7 bases not matched to a gene. Written as DNA, the CDR3 is TGTGCCATCAGTGAGTCGGACGGACAGGGAACTGGCTACACCTTC. This gives the protein CAISESDGQGTGYTF.

The rearrangement links TRBV12-3 or TRBV12-4 to TRBJ2-1, with TRBD2 as a possible D gene (5 bases). Trimming shortened V by 4 bases and J by 10 bases, and 8 bases separated the two germline ends. This CDR3 is built from 11 residues. The CDR3 loop reads CASSSRAEQFF. The CDR3 DNA reads TGTGCCAGCAGTTCGAGGGCGGAGCAGTTCTTC.

For the CDR3, the DNA is TGTGCCAGCAGACGAGGACAGAATGAAAAACTGTTTTTT. Encoded protein: CASRRGQNEKLFF. The chain carries TRBV6-5 and TRBJ1-4; a weak D match, TRBD1 (6 bases). V was cut by 6 bases and J by 5 bases, with 10 bases left in between. This CDR3 has 13 residues. Looked up from germline, CDR1 is MNHEY and CDR2 is SVGAGI.

The J gene is TRBJ1-1, the V gene TRBV28, with unresolved D. V was pared by 2 bases and J by 6 bases, with 13 bases between. The germline V gene encodes CDR1 MDHEN and CDR2 SYDVKM. The length of the CDR3 is 14 residues. In DNA form, the CDR3 reads TGTGCCAGCAGTTTAGGTATACGGGTCCCTGAAGCTTTCTTT. As protein: CASSLGIRVPEAFF.

This clone was counted between two and nine times. CDR3 region: CASSPRGLRSEQYF. CDR3 in DNA: TGTGCCAGCAGCCCCCGGGGACTGAGGAGCGAGCAGTACTTC. The chain links TRBV6-2 or TRBV6-3 to TRBJ2-7; the D gene is possibly TRBD2 (6 bases). Trimming stripped 6 bases from V and 6 bases from J, with 18 bases between. In germline, CDR1 is MNHEY, CDR2 SVGEGT. The CDR3 contains 14 residues.

The V and J genes are TRBV24-1 and TRBJ1-5, with unresolved D. The V gene's germline CDR1 is KGHDR and CDR2 SFDVKD. The ends were cut back, 3 bases at V and 3 bases at J, with 14 bases in the middle. The CDR3 extends over 16 amino acids. The CDR3 spells CATSDTSREDNQPQHF. CDR3 coding DNA: TGTGCCACCAGTGATACCTCGAGGGAAGACAATCAGCCCCAGCATTTT.

The rearrangement links TRBV20-1 to TRBJ1-2, with D perhaps matching TRBD1 (5 bases). The length of the CDR3 is 11 residues. CDR1 and CDR2 (germline): DFQATT, SNEGSKA (reference sequence). V lost 3 bases, J lost 5 bases, and 7 bases lay in between. The CDR3 DNA reads TGCAGTGCTAGCCAGGGTTATGGCTACACCTTC. Amino acid sequence: CSASQGYGYTF.

The chain joins TRBV5-6 to TRBJ2-2, with TRBD1 identical over 9 bases. This CDR3 region has 17 residues. Looked up from germline, CDR1 is SGHDT and CDR2 is YYEEEE. V shed 3 bases and J 2 bases; nucleotides not matched to a gene: 8. The CDR3 here is CASSWLGQGTNTGELFF. As DNA, the CDR3 is TGTGCCAGCAGCTGGTTAGGACAGGGGACTAACACCGGGGAGCTGTTTTTT.

The chain joins TRBV6-4 to TRBJ2-1, with 14 bases matching TRBD2. V lost 6 bases to trimming and J lost 7 bases; unmatched junction nucleotides: 5. Germline CDR1 reads MRHNA; CDR2 reads SNTAGT. The CDR3 runs 15 residues. As DNA, the CDR3 is TGTGCCAGCAGCCAGACTAGCGGGGGGGCGAATGAGCAGTTCTTC. Amino acids: CASSQTSGGANEQFF.

V gene TRBV5-1 combines with J gene TRBJ1-6, with 8 nucleotides matching TRBD1. The CDR3 runs 15 residues. Germline V gives CDR1 SGHRS, CDR2 YFSETQ. The V segment lost 1 base and the J segment 9 bases; nucleotides outside the gene matches: 6. This CDR3 is CASSLTPDRVSPLHF. The CDR3 DNA follows: TGCGCCAGCAGCTTGACTCCGGACAGGGTTTCACCCCTCCACTTT.

CDR3 in DNA: TGTGCCAGCAGTTTTCCAGGATACGGCTACACCTTC. Encoded protein: CASSFPGYGYTF. This rearrangement joins TRBV12-3 or TRBV12-4 to TRBJ1-2; D remains unclear. This CDR3 spans 12 amino acids. Deletions cut 3 bases from V and 8 bases from J, with 10 bases between.

The chain carries TRBV6-5 and TRBJ1-3; 9 bases align to TRBD1. V shed 6 bases, J shed 4 bases, and the junction held 7 bases outside the gene matches. The CDR3 has 15 residues. Per germline, CDR1 MNHEY and CDR2 SVGAGI. CDR3: CASRWGQGGGNTIYF. The CDR3 DNA is TGTGCCAGCAGATGGGGACAGGGTGGAGGAAACACCATATATTTT.

V and J are TRBV7-3 and TRBJ2-1, with TRBD2 identical over 7 bases. Germline CDR1 is SGHTA and CDR2 is FQGTGA. This CDR3 has 18 residues. V shed 0 bases, J shed 12 bases, and the junction held 20 bases outside the gene matches. Written as DNA, the CDR3 is TGTGCCAGCAGCTTAACGGGCCGGGCCAGCGGGACTTGGGAGGTGCAGTTCTTC. It codes for CASSLTGRASGTWEVQFF.

The CDR3: CASSQDQAPRAETQYF. The CDR3 DNA follows: TGCGCCAGCAGCCAAGATCAGGCACCCAGGGCAGAGACCCAGTACTTC. The genes are TRBV4-3 and TRBJ2-5; D may be TRBD1 (5 bases). Trimming removed 0 bases from V and 4 bases from J, with 15 bases in between. In germline, CDR1 is LGHNA, CDR2 YSLEER. The length of the CDR3 is 16 residues.

The chain uses TRBV7-6 and TRBJ2-3; D not certain. The CDR3 spans 14 residues. Germline V gives CDR1 SGHVS, CDR2 FNYEAQ. The V gene lost 3 bases and the J gene lost 2 bases, with 9 bases spanning the gap. CDR3 residues: CASSFLSDTDTQYF. As DNA, the CDR3 is TGTGCCAGCAGCTTTTTATCAGACACAGATACGCAGTATTTT.

This chain links TRBV4-1 with TRBJ2-3; 9 nucleotides line up with TRBD2. The CDR3 has 15 amino acids. Germline loops: CDR1 MGHRA, CDR2 YSYEKL. After removal of 4 bases from V and 2 bases from J, the junction contained 4 bases not matched to a gene. Here the CDR3 reads CASSPQRGVTDTQYF. CDR3 nucleotides: TGCGCCAGCAGCCCACAGCGGGGGGTCACAGATACGCAGTATTTT.